This T cell receptor (beta chain) was sequenced in a study of blood T cell repertoires in COVID-19. About the research overall: There were acute and convalescent COVID-19 samples, and they came from the United States, Italy and Spain. PBMCs, B-cell-depleted T cells, or T cells provided the cDNA or gDNA that made up the material.

The V gene's germline CDR1 is WNHNN and CDR2 SYGVQD (reference sequence). The V end lost 8 bases, the J end lost 1 base, and 14 bases lay between the germline ends. CDR3 length: 15 amino acids. This clone was counted a few times. Assay: immunoSEQ multiplex PCR; the TCRdb copy retains only in-frame clones and omits some. The repertoire holds about 440,000 clones, with about nine tenths as singletons. The chain combines TRBV10-1 with TRBJ2-2, with D possibly being TRBD1 (5 bases). The receptor's source is a woman in her forties or fifties with COVID-19, enrolled during active disease. Sequencing was performed on peripheral blood. In nucleotides, the CDR3 is TGCGCCAGCTCACCTAACGGACAGAACACCGGGGAGCTGTTTTTT. This codes for CASSPNGQNTGELFF.